These 9 T cell receptor beta chains came from one sample sequenced in a study of T cell changes during pregnancy in multiple sclerosis. Sequencing was performed with immunoSEQ multiplex PCR; in TCRdb, only in-frame clones are kept and a portion is missing. The sample includes 65,000 to 85,000 clones, 80% to 95% seen only once; the top ten take just under 0.3%. The material was CD4+ T cells from peripheral blood mononuclear cells, obtained after pregnancy. These receptors came from a female donor with multiple sclerosis, enrolled in a pregnancy study.

This sequence joins TRBV19 and TRBJ1-2; 7 bases fit TRBD1. Germline trimming cut 4 bases from V and 5 bases from J; bases unmatched to any gene: 4. Germline values: CDR1 LNHDA, CDR2 SQIVND (reference sequence). CDR3 length: 13 residues. This CDR3 is CASSKGARYGYTF. The CDR3, as DNA: TGTGCCAGTAGTAAGGGGGCGCGGTATGGCTACACCTTC.

The chain has TRBV4-2 and TRBJ2-3; TRBD2 agrees at 11 bases. The CDR3 extends over 19 amino acids. Germline V gives CDR1 LGHNA, CDR2 YNFKEQ. With 0 bases clipped from V and 0 bases from J, the junction kept 8 bases outside the gene matches. In DNA form, the CDR3 reads TGTGCCAGCAGCCAAGACCTAATGACTAGCGGGATAAGCACAGATACGCAGTATTTT. Translating it yields CASSQDLMTSGISTDTQYF.

The rearrangement uses TRBV5-1 and TRBJ1-1, with a possible D match to TRBD1 (5 bases). The CDR3 length is 15 residues. V gave up 4 bases and J gave up 0 bases, with 13 bases separating them. Germline assignment: CDR1 SGHRS and CDR2 YFSETQ. The DNA for the CDR3 is TGCGCCAGCAGCCCCGGACACATCATGAACACTGAAGCTTTCTTT. It yields the protein CASSPGHIMNTEAFF. Complete variable domain (other parts from reference TRBV5-1 and TRBJ1-1): KAGVTQTPRYLIKTRGQQVTLSCSPISGHRSVSWYQQTPGQGLQFLFEYFSETQRNKGNFPGRFSGRQFSNSRSEMNVSTLELGDSALYLCASSPGHIMNTEAFFGQGTRLTVV.

V is TRBV27 and J is TRBJ2-5, with 11 bases aligning to TRBD1. The CDR3 runs to 16 residues. Losses at the gene ends were 2 bases for V and 5 bases for J; bases not matched to a gene: 7. CDR1 is MNHEY and CDR2 is SMNVEV in the germline V gene (reference sequence). CDR3 amino acids: CASSLEGTGGMETQYF. CDR3 in DNA: TGTGCCAGCAGTTTAGAGGGGACAGGGGGGATGGAGACCCAGTACTTC.

The chain links TRBV21-1 to TRBJ2-7; TRBD1, as called in the table, went unchecked against the DNA. TRBV21-1 is termed a pseudogene. The CDR3 consists of 16 residues. The CDR3 loop reads CASNHPPDRGDYEQYF. In nucleotides, the CDR3 is TGTGCCAGCAACCATCCTCCGGACAGGGGTGACTACGAGCAGTACTTC.

The chain combines TRBV5-5 with TRBJ1-3; D is unclear. Trimming removed 2 bases from V and 2 bases from J, with 11 bases in between. Germline assignment: CDR1 SGHKS and CDR2 YYEKEE (reference sequence). There are 15 residues in the CDR3. The CDR3 loop is CASSFLGSPGNTIYF. As DNA, the CDR3 is TGTGCCAGCAGCTTTCTCGGGTCCCCTGGAAACACCATATATTTT.

The chain links TRBV6-5 to TRBJ2-5; 7 bases align to TRBD1. The DNA end is a closer match to TRBJ2-7, so the J assignment may be wrong. The CDR3 has 13 amino acids. The germline V gene has CDR1 MNHEY and CDR2 SVGAGI. The CDR3 protein is CASSQGQYYEQYF. The CDR3 DNA reads TGTGCCAGCAGTCAGGGACAGTACTACGAGCAGTACTTC.

The chain recombines TRBV10-3 with TRBJ2-2; 8 bases align to TRBD2. The V and J ends lost 0 bases and 7 bases, in that order; junction bases with no gene match: 7. The CDR3 sequence is 16 residues long. CDR1 and CDR2 from the germline V gene are ENHRY and SYGVKD. The CDR3 sequence: CAISESGAGEVGELFF. For the CDR3, the DNA is TGTGCCATCAGTGAGTCAGGAGCGGGAGAGGTCGGGGAGCTGTTTTTT.

This chain joins TRBV6-5 and TRBJ2-5; TRBD1 matches at 10 bases. J gave up 3 bases and V 6 bases, and 7 bases lay outside the gene matches. The CDR3 has 15 amino acids. The germline V gene has CDR1 MNHEY and CDR2 SVGAGI. CDR3 protein: CASRTGTGAKETQYF. The DNA of the CDR3 is TGTGCCAGCAGGACCGGGACAGGGGCAAAAGAGACCCAGTACTTC.